The present T cell receptor (beta chain) was sequenced within a study of T cell responses to AZD1222 COVID-19 vaccine. Background on the study: Doses given second, at about 4 or about 12 weeks, were pooled. Findings and limits, study-wide: White British people made up most donors, females outnumbered males, and clonal diversity was possibly underestimated. Spike-wide coverage was observed for vaccine-associated CD4 TCRs, with dominant responses at 160-218 and 743-854. Among AZD1222 vaccinees, only five or six were seropositive at baseline.

The CDR3 is made up of 18 amino acids. Looked up from germline, CDR1 is KGHSH and CDR2 is LQKENI. Trimming shortened V by 3 bases and J by 7 bases, and 25 bases separated the two germline ends. Sequenced by immunoSEQ multiplex PCR; TCRdb stores in-frame clones only, minus some. The profile shows approximately 100,000 clones, over 80% of them singletons. Worth noting for this clone: Its target is unknown.

This material consisted of peripheral blood, taken on day 0 of AZD1222 vaccination. This chain joins TRBV18 and TRBJ1-5; D might be TRBD1 (5 bases). The clonotype originates from an adult in good health. The CDR3: CASSPRTGGARSGQPQHF. CDR3 coding DNA: TGTGCCAGCTCACCGCGGACCGGGGGTGCCAGATCAGGGCAGCCCCAGCATTTT.